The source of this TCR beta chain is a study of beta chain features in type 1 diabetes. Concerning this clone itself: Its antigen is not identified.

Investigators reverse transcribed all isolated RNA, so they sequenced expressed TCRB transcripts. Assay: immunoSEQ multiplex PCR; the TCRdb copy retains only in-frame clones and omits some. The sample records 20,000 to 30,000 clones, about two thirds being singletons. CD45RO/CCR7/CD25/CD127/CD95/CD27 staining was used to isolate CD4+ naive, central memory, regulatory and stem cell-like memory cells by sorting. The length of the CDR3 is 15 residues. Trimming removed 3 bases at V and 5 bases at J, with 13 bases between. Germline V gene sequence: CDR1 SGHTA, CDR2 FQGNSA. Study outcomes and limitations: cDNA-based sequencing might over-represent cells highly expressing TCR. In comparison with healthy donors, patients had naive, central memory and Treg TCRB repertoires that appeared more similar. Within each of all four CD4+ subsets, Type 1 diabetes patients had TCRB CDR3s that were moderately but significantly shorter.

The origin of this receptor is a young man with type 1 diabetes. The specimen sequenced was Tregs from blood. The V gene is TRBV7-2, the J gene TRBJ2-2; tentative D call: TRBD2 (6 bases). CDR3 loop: CASSLGTGVTGELFF. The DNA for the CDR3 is TGTGCCAGCAGCTTGGGGACGGGGGTGACCGGGGAGCTGTTTTTT.